Sequencing of this T cell receptor (beta chain) was carried out in a study of siplizumab effects on memory and regulatory T cells. Assays captured about 10^5 TCR templates per sample. Sequencing was performed with immunoSEQ multiplex PCR; in TCRdb, only in-frame clones are kept and a portion is missing. This sample has some 100,000 clones; just over 90% occur once, and the top ten carry under 0.2%. Overall study findings and caveats: Poor capture below about 10^-5 frequency left most alloreactive clones unmapped to unstimulated subsets. With siplizumab, Treg-derived clones averaged about 69% of mappable alloreactive CD4+ clones, versus less than 35% in controls.

Germline V lookup: CDR1 MNHNY, CDR2 SVGAGI (reference sequence). V was clipped by 9 bases and J by 5 bases, with 19 bases between them. The CDR3 is 14 residues long. Concerning this clone itself: The target antigen is unknown. Other DNA sequences from this sample encode an identical CDR3 as well.

The sequenced sample consisted of non-Treg CD4+ T cells sorted from blood. The genes are TRBV6-6 and TRBJ1-2, with TRBD1 as a possible D gene (6 bases). The clonotype originates from a human donor in good health. The CDR3 nucleotides read TGTGCCAGTAGCCCCTTGGACAGCCTTTATGGCTACACCTTC. This translates into CASSPLDSLYGYTF.